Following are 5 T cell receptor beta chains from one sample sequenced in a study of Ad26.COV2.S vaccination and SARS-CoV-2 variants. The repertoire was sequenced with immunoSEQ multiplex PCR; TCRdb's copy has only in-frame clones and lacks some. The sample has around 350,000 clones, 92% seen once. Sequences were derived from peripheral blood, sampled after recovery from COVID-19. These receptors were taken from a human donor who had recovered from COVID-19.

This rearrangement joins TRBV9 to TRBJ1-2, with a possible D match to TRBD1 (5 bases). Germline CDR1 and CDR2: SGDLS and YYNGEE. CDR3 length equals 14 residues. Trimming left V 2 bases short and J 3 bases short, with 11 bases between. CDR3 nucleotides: TGTGCCAGCAGCGTCGCGGGGGTGGACTATGGCTACACCTTC. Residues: CASSVAGVDYGYTF.

DNA of the CDR3: TGTGCCAGCAGTTACGGAGCTCAGGGGTACGAGCAGTACTTC. Protein sequence: CASSYGAQGYEQYF. The rearrangement joins TRBV6-5 to TRBJ2-7, with D maybe TRBD1 (6 bases). The V end was cut by 2 bases, the J end by 4 bases, with 12 bases between. Germline V gene lookup returns CDR1 MNHEY and CDR2 SVGAGI. The CDR3 runs to 14 residues.

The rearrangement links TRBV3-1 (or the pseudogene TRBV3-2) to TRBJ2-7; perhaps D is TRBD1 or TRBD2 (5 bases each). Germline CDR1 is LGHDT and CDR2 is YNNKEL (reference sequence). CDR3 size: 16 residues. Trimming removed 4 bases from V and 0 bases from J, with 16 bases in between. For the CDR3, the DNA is TGTGCCAGCAGCCTTATGACGGGACGGAGCTCCTACGAGCAGTACTTC. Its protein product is CASSLMTGRSSYEQYF.

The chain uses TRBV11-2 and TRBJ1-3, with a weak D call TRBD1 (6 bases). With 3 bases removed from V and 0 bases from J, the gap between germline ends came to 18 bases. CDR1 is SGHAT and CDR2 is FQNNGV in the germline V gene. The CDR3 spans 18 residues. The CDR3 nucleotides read TGTGCCAGCAGCTTTTGGGGGACACAAACTCCCTCTGGAAACACCATATATTTT. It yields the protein CASSFWGTQTPSGNTIYF.

CDR3 protein: CASSRQGSEQPQHF. DNA for the CDR3: TGTGCCAGCTCCCGCCAGGGATCGGAGCAGCCCCAGCATTTT. The chain uses TRBV18 and TRBJ1-5, with D perhaps matching TRBD1 (5 bases). V was pared by 6 bases and J by 7 bases, with 16 bases between. Germline CDR1 is KGHSH and CDR2 is LQKENI. The CDR3 runs 14 residues.